This T cell receptor beta chain was found in a study of human T cells and chemical hapten exposure (dated by TCRdb to about 2021). With regard to the full study: For sensitization, 2% DPC in acetone was applied to a roughly 2 cm by roughly 2 cm area of upper inner arm skin. Throughout the roughly 23-week study period, patients were also given weekly therapeutic DPC doses on the scalp. Patch testing was performed on the upper back with Finn chambers containing 0.01% DPC, and the patch tests were scored after 6 days according to International Contact Dermatitis Research Group standards. The mostly female patient cohort included alopecia areata with under or over 50% scalp involvement, alopecia totalis and alopecia universalis. The libraries were sequenced as a pool, and the TCR yield per sample differed mostly because of small variations in library volumes within the pool. Peripheral blood TCR repertoire changes were tracked in vivo in alopecia patients during primary and secondary sensitization to the hapten diphenylcyclopropenone (DPC). Patient blood was sampled pre-sensitization (week 0) and at 2, 6 and about 24 weeks after DPC sensitization. For TCR sequencing, blood came from 25 to 35 alopecia patients at anywhere from one to four time points (pre-sensitization, 2, 6 and 24 weeks). Both TCR alpha and TCR beta chains were sequenced from each blood RNA sample.

Library preparation used RACE. The data were produced on a NextSeq 500. Library preparation attached unique molecular identifiers to individual cDNA molecules for quantitative, reproducible TCR counting. In the source study's methods: The median number of TCRs per sample was approximately 98,000, ranging from roughly 23,224 to 690,600. The Decombinator software suite was used to annotate V, J and CDR3 in the TCR reads. Every sample was subsampled to the same number of TCRs (28,000) for the PS versus PT1 abundance plots. TCRs were defined as expanded if absent before sensitization and observed at least eight times at the 2-week time point. TCRdb's own reprocessing of the public reads used fastp at Q25 and MiXCR and kept productive beta chains. Merged by CDR3 protein, the rows form single entries marked with the most common genes and DNA. The V and J calls were determined by TCRdb, not by the authors. Present in this sample are fewer than 50,000 distinct CDR3 sequences, roughly 9.5% of which were seen just once. 26% of the sample goes to the ten largest clones.

The CDR3 sequence holds 11 residues, the cysteine and phenylalanine included. This entry keeps only the CDR3 DNA: 33 bases, framed from base 1. V sheds 7 bases and J sheds 0 bases, leaving 5 bases between their ends. Per the germline V gene, SQVTM is the CDR1 and ANQGSEA is the CDR2. Interpreted using the paper, the time point label stands for: patch test 3, about 24 weeks after DPC sensitization. The treatment or condition tag for this specimen amounts to: therapeutic diphenylcyclopropenone sensitization with weekly scalp DPC. Total RNA was isolated from unfractionated whole blood collected in Tempus Blood RNA tubes. At each patch-test visit, blood was drawn before the patch test was applied. Eligible patients were aged 18 to 70, diagnosed with alopecia, deemed suitable for DPC therapy, and excluded if pregnant. This clonotype was observed at least ten times. It has no known antigen specificity. No much larger clonotype is one base removed from it; base qualities were not supplied.

What the authors observed across the whole study: Expanded TCRs formed significantly more large CDR3 similarity clusters than pre-sensitization or healthy control sets, consistent with antigen-driven responses. All patients had alopecia, a presumed autoimmune disease, so their immune response might differ from that of healthy individuals. The number of PT1 expanded TCRs positively correlated with patch test score, significant at thresholds 8, 16 and 32 but not 4. After repeated subsampling, changes were observed in the strength of the expansion versus patch-test correlation and in the threshold at which the correlation became significant. DPC sensitization did not change the number of TCRs with a frequency above 1 in 1000, and there was no evidence of changes in global repertoire structure.

The source material was whole blood, sampled in connection with sensitization to the hapten diphenylcyclopropenone (DPC). The sequence was collected from a man aged 50 or older with alopecia areata. Some clones in this sample may be carry-over from other donors' samples. Recombination joined TRBV29-1 with TRBJ2-3; the D gene cannot be named for sure. The CDR3 region reads CSETSTDTQYF. The DNA reads TGCAGCGAAACCAGCACAGATACGCAGTATTTT.